This T cell receptor (beta chain) was recorded in a study of CD8+CD57+ T cells in acquired aplastic anemia. From germline, CDR1 is SGHVS and CDR2 FQNEAQ. Trimming cost V 3 bases and J 9 bases; bases outside gene matches: 3. This CDR3 is 13 amino acids long. Investigators profiled TCR beta VDJ and CDR3 from genomic DNA template. TCRdb recomputed calls from the reads with MiXCR, one row per CDR3 protein. This sample has fewer than 200,000 distinct CDR3 sequences, with roughly 63% found just once. The clonotype was recovered from a human donor in good health. The chain uses TRBV7-8 and TRBJ2-1, with TRBD1 identical over 9 bases. Source material: sorted CD4+, CD8+, or CD8+CD57+ T cells (not recorded which) from PBMCs. The CDR3 spells CASSFTGGSEQFF. Here the CDR3 DNA reads TGTGCCAGCAGCTTTACAGGGGGCAGTGAGCAGTTCTTC.